This entry describes one T cell receptor beta chain. No antigen is known for it. Repertoires were generated with immunoSEQ multiplex PCR, while TCRdb's copy carries only in-frame clones and drops some. The sample yields under 95,000 clones, approximately 90% seen once. These data are taken from a study of T cell responses to AZD1222 COVID-19 vaccine. Study background: Second doses that came at about 4 or about 12 weeks were put together.

The study's findings and limits: A reported finding is that nearly half of spike-specific TCRs target unmutated variant regions. Spike-specific TCR breadth rose after two AZD1222 doses, and depth rose as well.

Material: peripheral blood, obtained on day 0 of AZD1222 vaccination. This clonotype originated in an adult in good health.

CDR3 in amino acids: CATSDPRTGENEQFF. The DNA of the CDR3 is TGTGCCACCAGTGACCCAAGGACAGGGGAGAATGAGCAGTTCTTC. The chain recombines TRBV24-1 with TRBJ2-1, with 9 bases matching TRBD1. Looked up from germline, CDR1 is KGHDR and CDR2 is SFDVKD. CDR3 size: 15 residues. The ends lost 4 bases at V and 7 bases at J; junction bases unmatched: 7.